This TCR beta chain is from a study of CXCR3-negative and CXCR3-positive naive CD8 T cells. Broader study findings: In CXCR3-positive naive cells, the TRB CDR3s were more hydrophobic than in CXCR3-negative naive cells.

Germline CDR1 and CDR2: SGHRS and YFSETQ. The CDR3 sequence is 15 residues long. UMI-labeled 5' RACE yielded the TRB cDNA libraries. TCRdb derives one entry per CDR3 protein from the 5' RACE reads, leaving out DNA. Its listing shows about 150,000 distinct CDR3 sequences. Details on this clonotype: The target antigen is unknown.

This TCR derives from a human donor in good health. Some clones in this sample may be carry-over from other donors' samples. V and J are TRBV5-1 and TRBJ2-5. Sequencing was performed on naive CXCR3+ CD8+ T cells from blood. This sample's subset: CD45RO-CCR7+CD27+CD95- naive CD8+ T cells expressing CXCR3 (TNR3+). CDR3 sequence reads: CASLGRSLGQETQYF.